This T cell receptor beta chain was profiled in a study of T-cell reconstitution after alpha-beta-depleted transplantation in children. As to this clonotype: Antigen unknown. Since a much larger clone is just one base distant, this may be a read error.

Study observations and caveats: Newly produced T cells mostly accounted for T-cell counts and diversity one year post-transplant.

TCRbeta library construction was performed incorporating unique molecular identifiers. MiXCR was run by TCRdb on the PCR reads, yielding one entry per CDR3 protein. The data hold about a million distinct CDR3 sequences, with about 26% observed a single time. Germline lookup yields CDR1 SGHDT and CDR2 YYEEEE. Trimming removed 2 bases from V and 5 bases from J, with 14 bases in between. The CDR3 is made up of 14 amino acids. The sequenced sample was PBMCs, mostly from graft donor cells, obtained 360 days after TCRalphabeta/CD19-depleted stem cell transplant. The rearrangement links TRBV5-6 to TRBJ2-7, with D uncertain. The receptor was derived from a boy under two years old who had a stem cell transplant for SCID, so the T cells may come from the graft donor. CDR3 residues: CASSFSYCEDEQYF. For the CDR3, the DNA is TGTGCCAGCAGCTTTTCATATTGTGAGGACGAGCAGTACTTC.